Described below is a single TCR beta chain sequence and its context. Its antigen is unidentified. The data were obtained in a study of shared clonotypes between healthy human individuals. Study results and caveats: Expectations were that clonotype sharing among donors would be affected by sequencing depth. Clonotypes not shared had lower generation probabilities than those common to all four donors.

The V end was cut by 4 bases, the J end by 5 bases, with 14 bases between. CDR3 length equals 15 residues. Germline CDR1 KGHSH, CDR2 LQKENI. Using immunoSEQ multiplex PCR, the repertoire was profiled, and TCRdb retains in-frame clones only, with some absent. Among around 1.6 million clones, around 98% were seen once, and the ten largest hold roughly 0.45%. This TCR derives from a man between 25 and 39 years old in good health. The chain employs TRBV18 and TRBJ1-4; perhaps TRBD1 as D (6 bases). Sequenced: naive CD4+ T cells sorted from blood. Subset: CD45RA+ positively selected. In nucleotides, the CDR3 is TGTGCCAGCTCACGCTTTCGACAGGAGAATGAAAAACTGTTTTTT. This sequence encodes CASSRFRQENEKLFF.